This T cell receptor (beta chain) was captured in a study of monozygotic twins with inflammatory bowel disease (dated by TCRdb to about 2019). Some background on the complete study: The complete study included about 30 monozygotic twin pairs: 19 IBD-discordant Danish pairs and nine German pairs, of which four were IBD-concordant and five were IBD-discordant. Within discordant pairs, disease-associated traits were sought mainly by comparing IBD patients with their genetically identical healthy co-twins. Each individual had, on average, about 151 000 unique TCRalpha sequences and 181 000 unique TCRbeta sequences available for analysis.

A roughly 2.7 ml peripheral blood sample was drawn into PAXgene tubes per donor and stored at -80°C. Without T cell sorting, total RNA was isolated from whole blood using the PAXgene blood miRNA kit on an automated QIAcube. Peripheral blood from monozygotic twin pairs who were concordant or discordant for inflammatory bowel disease underwent deep TCRalpha and TCRbeta repertoire profiling using unique molecular barcoding. Smoking habits were recorded for all twin pairs, with individuals classified as current, former or never smokers. Study-wide conclusions, independent of this receptor: Distinction between different T cell subtypes could not be achieved in the analysis. Measured by the inverse Simpson index, TCRbeta repertoire diversity was lower in IBD patients than in their healthy co-twins. Repertoire similarity did not differ between concordant and discordant twins, which could be due to limited statistical power. IBD patients shared fewer clonotypes with other individuals than healthy twins did, most markedly in patients showing signs of disease activity. Because patients were on differing immunosuppressive treatments, the repertoires may have picked up extra background noise and inter-individual variability. The results gave no support for a single strong signal or clonotype linked to IBD.

Concerning this clonotype itself: Its antigen specificity is not known.

Receptor amplification or capture employed 5' RACE. For each TCR library, around 4,000 ng of total RNA was used. For each sample, cDNA synthesis with SMARTScribe reverse transcriptase was split into eight separate reactions. During cDNA synthesis, unique molecular identifiers containing a 6-nucleotide sample barcode were introduced by template switching. TCRalpha and TCRbeta cDNA was amplified by two nested PCRs of about 15 and 9 cycles, with bead purification after each PCR. Before amplification, the cDNA was treated with uracil DNA-glycosylase and purified using the QIAquick PCR purification kit. The second PCR added Illumina TruSeq-compatible adapters along with sample-specific barcodes. Library quality and concentration were checked on TapeStation and Qubit, and libraries were pooled at roughly 5.1 ng each. Sequencing of pooled libraries was carried out on an Illumina HiSeq2500 single-index Rapid Run using 2 x 100 bp reads and custom sequencing primers. Turning to the authors' computational methods: UMI-based consensus assembly with MiGEC version 1.2.6 was used to correct PCR and sequencing errors. MiXCR version 2.1.1 was used for V(D)J alignment, clonotype assembly and CDR3 extraction. Normalisation of gene usage, clonotype sharing and MAIT/NKT TCR abundance was achieved by analysing the top 1000, 10 000 and 20 000 clonotypes per sample. After downsampling to 27 000 UMIs, diversity was calculated as the inverse Simpson index using the vegan R package. Statistical testing used paired Mann-Whitney U tests on the discordant twin pairs and applied Benjamini-Hochberg correction for multiple testing. The reads underwent TCRdb reprocessing, giving one record for each CDR3 protein sequence and no DNA. These V and J calls are TCRdb output, not the study's own analysis. The sample's table covers around 450,000 distinct CDR3 sequences. The ten biggest clones cover about 2.2% of the sample.

The CDR3 contains 15 residues, cysteine and phenylalanine counted. There is no recorded DNA. According to the germline V gene, CDR1 reads SGHTA and CDR2 reads FQGNSA. This TCR was sampled from a human donor with ulcerative colitis or Crohn's disease, or a healthy co-twin of an affected twin (not recorded which). The sample consisted of blood. The V and J segments used are TRBV7-2 and TRBJ1-5. The CDR3: CASSLRWDFNQPQHF.